This TCR beta chain is drawn from a study of T cell repertoires in cytomegalovirus infection. Looking at the study overall: Selection of CMV epitopes for the study included recently identified HLA-C-restricted and well-studied HLA-B-restricted ones.

The V gene's germline CDR1 is SGHVS and CDR2 FQNEAQ. V lost 3 bases to trimming and J lost 4 bases; unmatched junction nucleotides: 7. The CDR3 has 16 residues. Using its own MiXCR run on the reads, TCRdb lists one record per CDR3 protein. The sample shows about 770,000 distinct CDR3 sequences, approximately 32% of them seen only once. On this clonotype: Its antigen is as yet unknown.

This material consisted of cultured CD8+ T cells from PBMCs, taken from culture after CMV antigen stimulation. This receptor was obtained from a human donor in good health (CMV status not recorded). Some clones in this sample may be carry-over from other donors' samples. The J gene is TRBJ2-5, the V gene TRBV7-8; the match to TRBD2 covers 11 bases. The CDR3 DNA reads TGTGCCAGCAGCTTGCTACTAGCGGGGGTCGGAGAGACCCAGTACTTC. This encodes CASSLLLAGVGETQYF.